This T cell receptor beta chain emerged from a study of T cell responses to AZD1222 COVID-19 vaccine. Overall study context: Second-dose recipients at about 4 or about 12 weeks were treated as one pooled group.

A note on this clone: The antigen is undetermined.

Germline V gives CDR1 MDHEN, CDR2 SYDVKM. CDR3 length: 14 amino acids. V lost 5 bases and J lost 2, with 11 bases in between. General study points: Only a handful of people who got AZD1222 tested seropositive at baseline. Donors were chiefly white British, with a greater number of females, and clonal diversity was perhaps underestimated. Regions left unmutated in variants are reportedly the target of nearly half of spike-specific TCRs.

Some clones are missing from TCRdb's copy, which holds only in-frame ones; the method was immunoSEQ multiplex PCR. The repertoire holds roughly 110,000 clones, with approximately 90% as singletons. The receptor was derived from an adult in good health. The chain uses TRBV28 and TRBJ2-3; D call uncertain. The specimen was peripheral blood, collected on day 0 of AZD1222 vaccination. CDR3 loop: CASSPQANTDTQYF. CDR3 in DNA: TGTGCCAGCAGTCCTCAAGCCAACACAGATACGCAGTATTTT.